These T cell receptor beta chains were read from a single sample in a study of T cell repertoires in cytomegalovirus infection. Each CDR3 protein gets one entry after TCRdb re-called the reads with MiXCR. The data contain 150,000 to 200,000 distinct CDR3 sequences, approximately 17% of them singletons. The sample was CD8+ T cells from PBMCs. These receptors all come from a human donor in good health (CMV status not recorded). Some clones in this sample may be carry-over from other donors' samples. Both conserved end residues are part of each CDR3. The D gene is left open where the match is weak. Only some rows state a clone size, as once, few, many or a class for expanded clones.

clone size	D gene	V gene	J gene	CDR3 DNA	CDR3 protein
few	TRBD1	TRBV7-6	TRBJ1-1	TGTGCCAGCAAGAAAAACACAGGGGTTGGTACTGAAGCTTTCTTT	CASKKNTGVGTEAFF
many	-	TRBV7-2	TRBJ1-3	TGTGCCAGCAGCTTAGGGGCCTTCTCTGGAAACACCATATATTTT	CASSLGAFSGNTIYF
-	-	TRBV30	TRBJ2-1	TGTGCCTGGAGGGGCGAGTTCAATGAGCAGTTCTTC	CAWRGEFNEQFF
few	-	TRBV2	TRBJ1-3	TGTGCCGGGGGATTTCAGAAGACCTCTGGAAACACCATATATTTT	CAGGFQKTSGNTIYF
few	TRBD2	TRBV7-8	TRBJ2-7	TGTGCCAGCAGCTTAGCTCGGACTAGCGCAGACGAGCAGTACTTC	CASSLARTSADEQYF
-	-	TRBV2	TRBJ2-7	TGTGCCAGCAGTTGGAGGGACTACGAGCAGTACTTC	CASSWRDYEQYF
-	-	TRBV6-1	TRBJ2-4	TGTGCCAGCATCCCAAGGGGAGGAGACATTCAGTACTTC	CASIPRGGDIQYF
-	-	TRBV7-9	TRBJ1-1	TGTGCCAGCAGCCCCCAAATCCCACGGGATGAAGCTTTCTTT	CASSPQIPRDEAFF
-	TRBD1	TRBV28	TRBJ2-7	TGTGCCAGCAGATCCGGGACAGGGGGCACCGAGCAGTACTTC	CASRSGTGGTEQYF
few	-	TRBV7-8	TRBJ2-7	TGTGCCAGCAGACGGGACCCCCACTACGAGCAGTACTTC	CASRRDPHYEQYF
-	TRBD1	TRBV7-2	TRBJ1-1	TGTGCCAGCAGCTTAGAGGACAGGGGCCGTGAAGCTTTCTTT	CASSLEDRGREAFF
few	TRBD2	TRBV12-3/TRBV12-4	TRBJ2-1	TGTGCCAGCAGCGGCACGGGACTAGCGGTTTACAATGAGCAGTTCTTC	CASSGTGLAVYNEQFF
few	-	TRBV10-3	TRBJ2-6	TGTGCCATCAGTGACCCAGGATCTTCCTGGGCCAACGTCCTGACTTTC	CAISDPGSSWANVLTF
few	-	TRBV29-1	TRBJ2-7	TGCAGCGTTCTAGGACAGTATCCCTACGAGCAGTACTTC	CSVLGQYPYEQYF
few	-	TRBV5-1	TRBJ2-1	TGCGCCAGCAGTTTAAACGGACGGAGCTCCTACAATGAGCAGTTCTTC	CASSLNGRSSYNEQFF
-	-	TRBV4-3	TRBJ1-3	TGCGCCAGCAGCCAAGCCCTCACTAGGAGGTATAGGGATACAAACACCATATATTTT	CASSQALTRRYRDTNTIYF
few	TRBD2	TRBV6-1	TRBJ2-7	TGTGCCATTACGGGGGGGCACGAGCAGTACTTC	CAITGGHEQYF
-	-	TRBV6-2/TRBV6-3	TRBJ2-7	TGTGCCAGCAGTTATCGGCCACGGGGGCATAACTACGAGCAGTACTTC	CASSYRPRGHNYEQYF
few	-	TRBV20-1	TRBJ1-5	TGCAGTGCTAGAGGGACGGTCAAGGATCAGCCCCAGCATTTT	CSARGTVKDQPQHF
few	-	TRBV20-1	TRBJ2-7	TGCAGTGCTAGACCGGCCACCTCCTACGAGCAGTACTTC	CSARPATSYEQYF
few	TRBD1	TRBV10-3	TRBJ2-3	TGTGCCTCCCACGGAGGAGGACAGGGGGCCAGCACAGATACGCAGTATTTT	CASHGGGQGASTDTQYF
few	TRBD1	TRBV28	TRBJ1-5	TGTGCCAGCAGAGATGGACAGGGTGGACAGCCCCAGCATTTT	CASRDGQGGQPQHF
-	TRBD1	TRBV9	TRBJ2-4	TGTGCCAGCAGCGTAGGAGGACAGGCTGCTTCTGCCAAAAACATTCAGTACTTC	CASSVGGQAASAKNIQYF
-	-	TRBV7-6	TRBJ2-1	TGTGCCAGCAGCCCCCTTACAGGGATCTCCTACAATGAGCAGTTCTTC	CASSPLTGISYNEQFF
few	-	TRBV5-1	TRBJ1-2	TGCGCCAGCAGCTTGCCCTCTAACAGGGCTGGCTACACCTTC	CASSLPSNRAGYTF
-	-	TRBV12-3/TRBV12-4	TRBJ2-1	TGTGCCAGCAGTTTAAGTATGGGGGCCTATGAGCAGTTCTTC	CASSLSMGAYEQFF
-	-	TRBV7-9	TRBJ1-4	TGTGCCAGCAGCCCGGGTCAAGACGAAAAACTGTTTTTT	CASSPGQDEKLFF
-	-	TRBV2	TRBJ1-6	TGTGCCAGCAGTGAAGCGGGTCAATCCCGTTTGTGGCCTAATTCACCCCTCCACTTT	CASSEAGQSRLWPNSPLHF
-	TRBD1	TRBV5-6	TRBJ2-7	TGTGCCAGCAGCTTGGGCGGGACAGGGCTTTACGAGCAGTACTTC	CASSLGGTGLYEQYF
-	-	TRBV2	TRBJ2-1	TGTGCCAGCAGCGATCTAGGCAGGGCCAGGGGTGAGCAGTTCTTC	CASSDLGRARGEQFF
many	-	TRBV7-2	TRBJ2-7	TGTGCCAGCAGCGGGGGGACAGCGCCGTCCTACGAGCAGTACTTC	CASSGGTAPSYEQYF
medium-sized	-	TRBV12-3/TRBV12-4	TRBJ2-1	TGTGCCAGCAGTCCCCCCGGGACGGGACTTTACAATGAGCAGTTCTTC	CASSPPGTGLYNEQFF
many	-	TRBV7-2	TRBJ1-1	TGTGCCAGCAGCTGGCAGGGTGGGACCACTGAAGCTTTCTTT	CASSWQGGTTEAFF
-	TRBD1	TRBV6-2/TRBV6-3	TRBJ1-1	TGTGCCAGCAGTTTCGACAGGGGGACTGAAGCTTTCTTT	CASSFDRGTEAFF
few	TRBD2	TRBV20-1	TRBJ2-1	TGCAGTGCTAGAGATTTTGGACTAGCGGGGAATGAGCAGTTCTTC	CSARDFGLAGNEQFF
-	TRBD1	TRBV6-2/TRBV6-3	TRBJ2-2	TGTGCCAGCAGTTCTCTCGCAGACAGGGGCCCGGCAGGGGAGCTGTTTTTT	CASSSLADRGPAGELFF
few	-	TRBV12-3/TRBV12-4	TRBJ2-6	TGTGCCAGCAGCGCTAGGGGCAGGGATTATTACGGGGCCAACGTCCTGACTTTC	CASSARGRDYYGANVLTF
few	TRBD2	TRBV7-2	TRBJ2-5	TGTGCCAGCAGCCTCGCAGCGGGAGCCCAGTACTTC	CASSLAAGAQYF
-	TRBD1	TRBV28	TRBJ2-2	TGTGCCAGCAGCCCGGGACAGGAGGACACCGGGGAGCTGTTTTTT	CASSPGQEDTGELFF
-	-	TRBV28	TRBJ2-2	TGTGCCAGCAGTTTCCCCTCCGGGACGGCGAACACCGGGGAGCTGTTTTTT	CASSFPSGTANTGELFF
few	-	TRBV7-2	TRBJ2-2	TGTGCCAGCAGCTCAGGTGGCGGGGAGCTGTTTTTT	CASSSGGGELFF
few	TRBD1	TRBV20-1	TRBJ2-7	TGCAGTGCCGCCGGGACAGGGGGCCCCGAGCAGTACTTC	CSAAGTGGPEQYF
-	-	TRBV2	TRBJ2-1	TGTGCCAGCAGTGAGTCAGGAAATGAGCAGTTCTTC	CASSESGNEQFF
-	-	TRBV11-1	TRBJ1-4	TGTGCCAGCAGCTTATTAGCGATGGGGATGGCTGAAAAACTGTTTTTT	CASSLLAMGMAEKLFF
-	-	TRBV6-2/TRBV6-3	TRBJ2-7	TGTGCCAGCAGTTACCCCATAGACAGCACCTACGAGCAGTACTTC	CASSYPIDSTYEQYF
-	TRBD1	TRBV6-2/TRBV6-3	TRBJ2-2	TGTGCCAGCAGTATTTTTGGGACAGGAACCCGCACCGGGGAGCTGTTTTTT	CASSIFGTGTRTGELFF
many	-	TRBV7-2	TRBJ2-1	TGTGCCAGCAGCTTAAGGAAGACGGGGGCCCTCAATGAGCAGTTCTTC	CASSLRKTGALNEQFF
-	-	TRBV27	TRBJ2-7	TGTGCCAGCAGTTTAGCAGGGGAGCAGTACTTC	CASSLAGEQYF
few	-	TRBV7-9	TRBJ2-7	TGTGCCAGCAGGCCGGACACCTACGAGCAGTACTTC	CASRPDTYEQYF
few	-	TRBV7-2	TRBJ1-5	TGTGCCAGCAGCTTATATTCCGGCGTGGATCAGCCCCAGCATTTT	CASSLYSGVDQPQHF
many	-	TRBV7-2	TRBJ1-1	TGTGCCAGCAGCCAAAGCAAGGTTTTCACTGAAGCTTTCTTT	CASSQSKVFTEAFF